This TCR beta chain was recovered during a study of early T cells in non-severe SARS-CoV-2 infection. About the research overall: Investigators sequenced bulk RNA drawn from unsorted whole blood, and chains remained unpaired. General observations from the study: VDJdb-based annotation leaned toward anti-spike CD8 responses and missed private and CD4 specificities.

Individual cDNA molecules each received unique molecular identifiers attached to them. TCRdb re-derived calls from the 5' RACE reads in MiXCR, one entry per CDR3 protein. The repertoire holds about 46,000 distinct CDR3 sequences, with roughly 8.8% as singletons. As to this clonotype: What it binds is not known.

The sample consisted of whole blood. This sequence was found in an adult who was a healthcare worker with PCR-confirmed SARS-CoV-2 infection or an uninfected control (not recorded which).

This CDR3 reads CASSARKSQNTEAFF. Written as DNA, the CDR3 is TGTGCCAGCAGCGCCCGGAAAAGCCAGAACACTGAAGCTTTCTTT. The chain joins TRBV21-1 to TRBJ1-1; the D call TRBD1 from the table was never checked on the DNA. TRBV21-1 is a listed pseudogene. This CDR3 has 15 amino acids.